Below, one TCR beta chain is given with its context. Its antigen is unknown. Base qualities are not at hand, and no much larger clone is one base apart. CDR1 and CDR2 are drawn from the germline V gene: LGHNA, YNFKEQ. The CDR3 covers 13 residues, taking in both the cysteine and the phenylalanine. CDR3 DNA is the only sequence kept; it has 39 bases, read in frame from the first base. The V end loses 0 bases and the J end loses 12 bases, and a stretch of 9 bases separates them. The record originates from a study of blood T cell repertoires in COVID-19 (TCRdb year 2020). Some background on the complete study: Samples covering the acute and convalescent phases of COVID-19 were provided by collaborators in the United States, Italy and Spain. The material from the prospective study consisted of cDNA or gDNA derived from T cells, B-cell-depleted T cells, or PBMCs. Deeply sampled blood TCRbeta repertoires from subjects exposed to, actively infected with, or recovered from COVID-19 were included in the dataset. The repertoires were released in a freely available public database intended as a resource for research on the immune response to SARS-CoV-2. Samples came from the ongoing ImmuneRACE study (first 160 participants) plus 1,254 subjects from 6 global collaborators. Nearly every sample came with metadata listing a de-identified subject ID, COVID-19 status, age in years and sex. HLA class I and class II types, where available, came from metadata supplied by the sample provider rather than from assay-based typing. Results the study describes overall, beyond this receptor: How much clinical and demographic metadata was included differed by source and by participant, and the metadata was provided uncurated.

Participants in the prospective study were enrolled through a virtual design, were aged roughly 18 to 100 years, and lived in some 24 United States geographic areas. To assign participants to cohorts, the prospective study relied on clinical history that participants themselves reported in a screening survey and a study questionnaire. Exposed participants had been in contact, within 2 weeks of entering the study, with a person who had a PCR-confirmed or clinician-diagnosed case of COVID-19. In the prospective study, mobile phlebotomists collected whole blood, serum and a nasopharyngeal or oropharyngeal swab from each participant. Participants in the prospective study had the option to provide additional blood draws and questionnaires over an approximately 2-month period. Blood samples from the prospective study were shipped frozen or at room temperature prior to DNA extraction. TCRbeta CDR3 regions were amplified from genomic DNA by means of the immunoSEQ Assay, a bias-controlled multiplex PCR. As for the authors' bioinformatics: Nucleated cell counts per sample were estimated from amplification of reference gene primers within the assay. Sequence reads were collapsed and filtered to measure the absolute abundance of every unique TCRbeta CDR3 rearrangement. For each sample, productive Simpson clonality was calculated as the square root of Simpson's diversity index over productive rearrangements. TCRdb retrieved this table from immuneACCESS and kept in-frame rearrangements only. Not all clones are present; in checked studies, unresolved V genes account for under half, and no reason is known for the remainder. V and J calls plus clone size are reproduced from that table; the DNA served to infer D and trimming. The sample table shows some 300,000 clones, and approximately 89% are seen once. The ten most abundant clones make up less than 3.5% of the sample.

The chain is encoded by TRBV4-2 joined to TRBJ1-6; the D gene is perhaps TRBD1, on 5 matching bases. The receptor comes from a woman between 50 and 59 years old who had been exposed to COVID-19. Sequenced material: PBMCs or T cells enriched from blood (not recorded which). The CDR3 is CASSQDWQGPLHF. The DNA reads as follows: TGTGCCAGCAGCCAAGATTGGCAGGGACCCCTCCACTTT.